The next 16 T cell receptor beta chains were all read from a single sample in a study of T-cell reconstitution after alpha-beta-depleted transplantation in children. Unique molecular identifiers were built into the TCRbeta library. TCRdb reanalysed the PCR reads using MiXCR and keeps one entry per CDR3 protein. The sample contains 200,000 to 250,000 distinct CDR3 sequences, around 9.6% of which appear only once. This specimen was PBMCs from the stem cell graft donor, taken from the stem cell graft. These receptors came from a human donor who donated a stem cell graft to a child with acute lymphoblastic leukemia.

This clonotype was seen at least ten times. This chain uses TRBV7-8 with TRBJ2-7; D not resolved. This CDR3 has 14 residues. Germline CDR1 reads SGHVS; CDR2 reads FQNEAQ. Trimming removed 5 bases from V and 3 bases from J, with 14 bases in between. The CDR3 nucleotides are TGTGCCAGCAGCCAAGGTATCGGGTTCTACGAGCAGTACTTC. Translated: CASSQGIGFYEQYF. Complete variable domain (other parts from reference TRBV7-8 and TRBJ2-7): GAGVSQSPRYKVAKRGQDVALRCDPISGHVSLFWYQQALGQGPEFLTYFQNEAQLDKSGLPSDRFFAERPEGSVSTLKIQRTQQEDSAVYLCASSQGIGFYEQYFGPGTRLTVT.

This clonotype showed up many times. CDR3 in amino acids: CAISTETGLSYGYTF. CDR3 DNA sequence: TGTGCCATCAGTACCGAGACAGGGTTATCGTATGGCTACACCTTC. The V and J genes are TRBV10-3 and TRBJ1-2; 7 bases agree with TRBD1. Trimming took 5 bases from V and 5 from J; bases not matched to a gene: 11. Looked up from germline, CDR1 is ENHRY and CDR2 is SYGVKD. There are 15 residues in the CDR3.

The chain employs TRBV3-1 and TRBJ2-7; D unresolved. Germline-derived CDR1 and CDR2 are LGHDT and YNNKEL (reference sequence). The germline V and J ends were trimmed by 0 bases and 2 bases, with 8 bases remaining between them. There are 14 residues in the CDR3. The CDR3 DNA sequence: TGTGCCAGCAGCCAAGAAGGCAGAACCTACGAGCAGTACTTC. Its protein product is CASSQEGRTYEQYF.

This clonotype was recorded many times. The chain uses TRBV4-3 and TRBJ2-1, with 8 bases matching TRBD2. The CDR3 loop spans 15 amino acids. Germline CDR1 is LGHNA and CDR2 is YSLEER. CDR3 residues: CAVSQAGAQYNEQFF. The CDR3 region has the DNA TGCGCGGTCAGCCAAGCGGGGGCTCAGTACAATGAGCAGTTCTTC.

The chain carries TRBV20-1 and TRBJ1-1; D is possibly TRBD1 (6 bases). The CDR3 has 12 residues. V lost 6 bases to trimming and J lost 0 bases, with 8 bases between them. CDR1 is DFQATT, CDR2 SNEGSKA, per germline (reference sequence). The CDR3 DNA is TGCAGTGCCGGGACATTGAACACTGAAGCTTTCTTT. It specifies CSAGTLNTEAFF.

The rearrangement joins TRBV5-1 to TRBJ2-1; TRBD2 matches 9 bases. V shed 3 bases, J shed 4 bases, and the junction held 5 bases outside the gene matches. The CDR3 is 15 amino acids. Per the germline V gene, CDR1 is SGHRS and CDR2 is YFSETQ. CDR3 nucleotides: TGCGCCAGCAGCTGGCGGGGGGGAGCGTACAATGAGCAGTTCTTC. Protein product: CASSWRGGAYNEQFF. Based on the CDR3 plus reference TRBV5-1 and TRBJ2-1, the full variable domain is KAGVTQTPRYLIKTRGQQVTLSCSPISGHRSVSWYQQTPGQGLQFLFEYFSETQRNKGNFPGRFSGRQFSNSRSEMNVSTLELGDSALYLCASSWRGGAYNEQFFGPGTRLTVL.

At least ten counts were recorded for this clonotype. The chain uses TRBV20-1 and TRBJ1-6; D is uncertain. Germline V lookup: CDR1 DFQATT, CDR2 SNEGSKA (reference sequence). Trimming took off 3 bases at V and 2 bases at J, with 11 bases between the two ends. The CDR3 loop spans 15 amino acids. The CDR3 nucleotides are TGCAGTGCTAGGCCCACAGCTACCTATAATTCACCCCTCCACTTT. Its translation: CSARPTATYNSPLHF.

The J gene is TRBJ2-1, the V gene TRBV6-2 or TRBV6-3, with D perhaps assigned TRBD1 or TRBD2 (5 bases each). Germline V lookup: CDR1 MNHEY, CDR2 SVGEGT. V lost 10 bases and J 9 bases, leaving 19 bases between the germline ends. CDR3 size: 13 residues. CDR3 sequence reads: CATTYYAGTEQFF. The CDR3 DNA follows: TGTGCCACGACCTACTACGCCGGGACTGAGCAGTTCTTC.

In its sample, this clonotype was seen a few times. Here the CDR3 reads CASSQDSRDKRGYTF. CDR3 in DNA: TGTGCCAGCAGCCAAGATAGCAGGGACAAGCGTGGCTACACCTTC. This rearrangement joins TRBV4-2 to TRBJ1-2, with D possibly TRBD1 on 6 matching bases. The CDR3 is 15 amino acids. CDR1 and CDR2 from the germline V gene are LGHNA and YNFKEQ. Trimming removed 0 bases at V and 7 bases at J, with 15 bases between.

This clonotype was counted at least ten times. The chain links TRBV2 to TRBJ2-2, with D tentatively TRBD1 (5 bases). V dropped 6 bases and J dropped 1 base, with 6 bases sitting between them. This CDR3 has 13 amino acids. Germline-derived CDR1 and CDR2 are SNHLY and FYNNEI. CDR3 sequence: CASSRENTGELFF. CDR3 bases: TGTGCCAGCAGCAGGGAGAACACCGGGGAGCTGTTTTTT.

This sequence joins TRBV10-3 and TRBJ2-6; D remains ambiguous. There are 13 residues in the CDR3. V was pared by 7 bases and J by 3 bases, with 7 bases between. Germline assignment: CDR1 ENHRY and CDR2 SYGVKD. The CDR3 loop is CAITGGGANVLTF. The CDR3 nucleotides are TGTGCCATCACAGGTGGTGGGGCCAACGTCCTGACTTTC.

This clonotype was seen a handful of times. V usage is TRBV5-1 and J usage is TRBJ2-5; the D gene could be TRBD1 or TRBD2 (5 bases each). Trimming pared 6 bases from V and 2 bases from J, leaving 14 bases between. Germline CDR1 and CDR2: SGHRS and YFSETQ. This CDR3 comprises 14 residues. The CDR3 region is CASTPGTVQETQYF. The CDR3 DNA reads TGCGCCAGCACCCCTGGGACCGTTCAAGAGACCCAGTACTTC. Full variable domain (missing parts from reference TRBV5-1 and TRBJ2-5): KAGVTQTPRYLIKTRGQQVTLSCSPISGHRSVSWYQQTPGQGLQFLFEYFSETQRNKGNFPGRFSGRQFSNSRSEMNVSTLELGDSALYLCASTPGTVQETQYFGPGTRLLVL.

The V and J genes are TRBV10-2 and TRBJ1-1, with 8 bases aligning to TRBD1. Trimming at V came to 2 bases and at J to 2 bases, leaving 7 bases not matched to a gene. Germline V gene sequence: CDR1 WSHSY, CDR2 SAAADI. The CDR3 length is 16 residues. The chain's CDR3 is CASSERTGWLNTEAFF. The CDR3 coding sequence is TGCGCCAGCAGTGAGAGGACAGGGTGGCTCAACACTGAAGCTTTCTTT.

This clonotype was seen ten or more times. This sequence joins TRBV20-1 and TRBJ2-4, with D possibly being TRBD1 or TRBD2 (6 bases each). The V gene lost 6 bases and the J gene lost 3 bases, with 12 bases spanning the gap. Germline loops: CDR1 DFQATT, CDR2 SNEGSKA (reference sequence). The CDR3 is 13 amino acids. The CDR3 protein is CSAGGPGKNIQYF. CDR3 in DNA: TGCAGTGCAGGGGGGCCAGGCAAAAACATTCAGTACTTC.

Many counts were recorded for this clonotype. This chain uses TRBV24-1 with TRBJ1-5; maybe TRBD1 (5 bases). CDR1 and CDR2 (germline): KGHDR, SFDVKD. The CDR3 is made up of 15 amino acids. Between the trimmed V and J ends, which lost 4 bases and 9 bases, there was a span of 18 bases. The CDR3 nucleotides are TGTGCCACCAGTGAAGCCGGGACTGGGCAATGGCCCCAGCATTTT. This encodes CATSEAGTGQWPQHF.

This sequence joins TRBV7-9 and TRBJ1-3; TRBD1 agrees at 10 bases. The germline gives CDR1 SEHNR, CDR2 FQNEAQ (reference sequence). V lost 5 bases to trimming and J lost 2 bases; unmatched junction nucleotides: 9. The CDR3 consists of 17 residues. CDR3 residues: CASSPPGQGRTGNTIYF. The CDR3 bases are TGTGCCAGCAGCCCGCCGGGACAGGGGCGGACTGGAAACACCATATATTTT.